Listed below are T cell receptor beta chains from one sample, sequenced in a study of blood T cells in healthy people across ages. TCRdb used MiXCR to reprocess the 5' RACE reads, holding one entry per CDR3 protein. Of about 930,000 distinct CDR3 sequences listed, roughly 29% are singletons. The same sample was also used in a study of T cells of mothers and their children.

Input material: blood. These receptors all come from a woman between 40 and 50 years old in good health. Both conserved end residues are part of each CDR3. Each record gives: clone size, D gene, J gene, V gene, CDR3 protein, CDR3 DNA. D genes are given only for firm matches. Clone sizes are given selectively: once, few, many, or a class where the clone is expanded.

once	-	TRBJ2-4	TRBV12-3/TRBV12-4	CASSLVGGLAKSIQYF	TGTGCCAGCAGTTTAGTGGGGGGCCTAGCCAAAAGCATTCAGTACTTC
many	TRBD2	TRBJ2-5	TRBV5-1	CASVIWTSGGGPMETQYF	TGCGCCAGCGTAATATGGACTAGCGGGGGAGGTCCCATGGAGACCCAGTACTTC
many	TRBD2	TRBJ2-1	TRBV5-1	CASSLGKMRGGEKYNEQFF	TGCGCCAGCAGCTTGGGGAAGATGCGGGGGGGCGAAAAGTACAATGAGCAGTTCTTC
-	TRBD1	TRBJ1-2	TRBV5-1	CASRMSGRGLYGYTF	TGCGCCAGCAGGATGAGCGGAAGGGGGCTCTATGGCTACACCTTC
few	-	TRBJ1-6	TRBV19	CASRVGGRTNSPLHF	TGTGCCAGTCGGGTCGGGGGCAGGACTAATTCACCCCTCCACTTT
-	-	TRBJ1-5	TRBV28	CASIDFRTFQPQHF	TGTGCCAGCATCGACTTTAGGACTTTCCAGCCCCAGCATTTT
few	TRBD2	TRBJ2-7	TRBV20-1	CSARRGTSGFPYEQYF	TGCAGTGCTAGGAGAGGGACTAGCGGGTTCCCCTACGAGCAGTACTTC
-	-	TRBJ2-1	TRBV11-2	CASSPRGRVNLANEQFF	TGTGCCAGCAGCCCCCGGGGCAGGGTTAATCTGGCCAATGAGCAGTTCTTC
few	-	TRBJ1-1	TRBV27	CASSFWKNTEAFF	TGTGCCAGCAGTTTCTGGAAAAACACTGAAGCTTTCTTT
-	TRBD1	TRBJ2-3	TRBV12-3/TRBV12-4	CASSSAGTVTDTQYF	TGTGCCAGCAGTTCAGCCGGGACAGTCACAGATACGCAGTATTTT
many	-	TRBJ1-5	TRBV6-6	CASSYVGRGLFNQPQHF	TGTGCCAGCAGTTACGTGGGACGGGGACTGTTCAATCAGCCCCAGCATTTT
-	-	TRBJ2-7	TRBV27	CASRDRLVGTYEQYF	TGTGCCAGTAGAGACCGACTAGTTGGGACCTACGAGCAGTACTTC
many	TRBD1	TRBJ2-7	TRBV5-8	CASSAGQVPYF	TGTGCCAGCAGCGCCGGACAGGTTCCGTACTTC
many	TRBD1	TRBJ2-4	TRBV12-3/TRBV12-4	CASSLDRGLAKNIQYF	TGTGCCAGCAGTTTAGACAGGGGGCTAGCCAAAAACATTCAGTACTTC
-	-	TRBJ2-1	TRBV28	CASSPPPGNEQFF	TGTGCCAGCAGTCCCCCCCCGGGGAATGAGCAGTTCTTC
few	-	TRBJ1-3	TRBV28	CASSLDRSPGNTIYF	TGTGCCAGCAGCCTTGACAGGTCCCCTGGAAACACCATATATTTT
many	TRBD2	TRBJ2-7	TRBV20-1	CSARDLTSGGYEQYF	TGCAGTGCTAGAGATCTAACTAGCGGGGGCTACGAGCAGTACTTC
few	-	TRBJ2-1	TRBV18	CASSPPAGSSSYNEQFF	TGTGCCAGCTCACCACCAGCCGGGTCCAGCTCCTACAATGAGCAGTTCTTC
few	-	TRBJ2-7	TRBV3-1	CASSPQNRWYEQYF	TGTGCCAGCAGCCCGCAAAACAGATGGTACGAGCAGTACTTC
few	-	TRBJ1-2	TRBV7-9	CASSKNYGYTF	TGTGCCAGCAGCAAGAACTATGGCTACACCTTC
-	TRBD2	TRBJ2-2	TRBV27	CASSSSAGGTGELFF	TGTGCCAGCAGTTCCTCGGCGGGGGGCACCGGGGAGCTGTTTTTT
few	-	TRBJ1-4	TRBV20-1	CSARESEEKLFF	TGCAGTGCCAGGGAGTCTGAAGAAAAACTGTTTTTT
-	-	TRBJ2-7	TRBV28	CASRRDSHTYNEQYF	TGTGCCAGCAGACGGGACTCACATACTTACAATGAGCAGTACTTC
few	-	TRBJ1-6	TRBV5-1	CASTLEEDSPLHF	TGCGCCAGCACCCTGGAGGAGGATTCACCCCTCCACTTT
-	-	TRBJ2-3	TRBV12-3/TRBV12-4	CASSPSGDTRYF	TGTGCCAGCAGTCCAAGCGGAGATACGCGGTATTTT
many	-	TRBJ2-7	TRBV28	CASSQGPQYF	TGTGCCAGCAGTCAGGGCCCCCAGTACTTC
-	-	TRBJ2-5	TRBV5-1	CASSPSTQGYETQYF	TGCGCCAGCAGCCCCTCCACCCAGGGCTACGAGACCCAGTACTTC
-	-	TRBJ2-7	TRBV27	CASRTDISPYYEQYF	TGTGCCAGCAGAACCGACATTTCCCCCTACTACGAGCAGTACTTC